Listed below are T cell receptor beta chains from one sample, sequenced in a study of glioma-infiltrating T cells. MiXCR, run by TCRdb on the multiplex PCR reads, gives a single entry per CDR3 protein. The sample has about 130,000 distinct CDR3 sequences; 20% to 25% are singletons. The sequencing sample was made of glioma tissue, nonneoplastic brain tissue, or PBMCs (not recorded which). The receptors were gathered from a human donor with low-grade glioma or glioblastoma, undergoing nonglioma brain surgery, or in good health (not recorded which). The conserved cysteine and the conserved F or W are not part of the CDR3 here.

V gene: TRBV2; J gene: TRBJ1-5; CDR3 protein: ASRQETLLNQPQH
V gene: TRBV18; J gene: TRBJ2-5; CDR3 protein: ASSPPLAGETQY
V gene: TRBV6-6; J gene: TRBJ2-1; CDR3 protein: ASSYPRGTLQGDEQF
V gene: TRBV7-2; J gene: TRBJ2-5; CDR3 protein: ASSSSPRGDQETQY
V gene: TRBV29-1; J gene: TRBJ1-1; CDR3 protein: SVWVETMAF
V gene: TRBV28; J gene: TRBJ1-5; CDR3 protein: ASRSGASNQPQH
V gene: TRBV6-1; J gene: TRBJ1-1; CDR3 protein: ASRKGGTDFEAF
V gene: TRBV5-1; J gene: TRBJ1-1; CDR3 protein: ASSLGTGGLTEAF
V gene: TRBV12-3/TRBV12-4; J gene: TRBJ2-1; CDR3 protein: ASSLGTIYNEQF
V gene: TRBV7-2; J gene: TRBJ1-1; CDR3 protein: ASSLGMGEGTEAF
V gene: TRBV19; J gene: TRBJ2-3; CDR3 protein: ASSIDTFTDTQY
V gene: TRBV7-2; J gene: TRBJ1-2; CDR3 protein: ASSSTGTDYGYT
V gene: TRBV24-1; J gene: TRBJ1-5; CDR3 protein: ATSDTGQGTMGPQH
V gene: TRBV6-6; J gene: TRBJ1-3; CDR3 protein: ASSYSREGRAGNTIY
V gene: TRBV7-9; J gene: TRBJ1-5; CDR3 protein: ASSFTGGYQPQH
V gene: TRBV20-1; J gene: TRBJ2-1; CDR3 protein: SARDLLAISYNEQF
V gene: TRBV6-1; J gene: TRBJ2-6; CDR3 protein: ASRTGGSGANVLT
V gene: TRBV11-2; J gene: TRBJ2-5; CDR3 protein: ASSLSEDAVETQY
V gene: TRBV20-1; J gene: TRBJ2-3; CDR3 protein: SARDQARTDTQY
V gene: TRBV20-1; J gene: TRBJ2-5; CDR3 protein: SARATGGSFRTQY
V gene: TRBV12-3/TRBV12-4; J gene: TRBJ1-4; CDR3 protein: ASSFQGRNEKLF
V gene: TRBV4-1; J gene: TRBJ2-4; CDR3 protein: ASSLVDREHIQY
V gene: TRBV5-4; J gene: TRBJ2-3; CDR3 protein: ASTKPGLHTDTQY
V gene: TRBV10-3; J gene: TRBJ2-3; CDR3 protein: AINPGGRTDTQY
V gene: TRBV14; J gene: TRBJ2-2; CDR3 protein: ASSRDTPRGELF
V gene: TRBV19; J gene: TRBJ1-2; CDR3 protein: ASNKRDSPYGYT
V gene: TRBV12-3/TRBV12-4; J gene: TRBJ1-4; CDR3 protein: ASSEPGTGGKLF
V gene: TRBV10-3; J gene: TRBJ2-3; CDR3 protein: AIKLTDTQY
V gene: TRBV14; J gene: TRBJ2-1; CDR3 protein: ASSQGGRGGQNEQF
V gene: TRBV20-1; J gene: TRBJ2-3; CDR3 protein: SAGPDTQY
V gene: TRBV7-2; J gene: TRBJ2-1; CDR3 protein: ASSLINEQF
V gene: TRBV3-1; J gene: TRBJ2-3; CDR3 protein: ASSQDPTRAQY
V gene: TRBV19; J gene: TRBJ2-6; CDR3 protein: ASRVGAGANVLT